A single T cell receptor (beta chain) is shown here with its context. Its antigen is currently unknown. This entry comes from a study of T-cell memory formation after mild COVID-19. Study conclusions and caveats: Among clones peaking at day 37 in the second wave, SARS-CoV-2 specificity remained unconfirmed.

This CDR3 spans 16 amino acids. In germline, CDR1 is SGDLS, CDR2 YYNGEE. Trimming cost V 3 bases and J 0 bases; bases outside gene matches: 2. TCRalpha and TCRbeta libraries used 5'RACE with constant-segment primers and UMIs. TCRdb re-called the 5' RACE reads with MiXCR, one entry per CDR3 protein. The profile covers 300,000 to 400,000 distinct CDR3 sequences, with 28% appearing a single time and less than 15% taken by the ten largest. The sequence derives from an adult woman who had mild COVID-19 (a few samples of this study predate the infection). Cell type and time point are not known. The sequencing input was PBMCs or a T cell subset sorted from them (not recorded which). The V gene is TRBV9, the J gene TRBJ2-1; 11 bases match TRBD2. This CDR3 reads CASSGSGGASYNEQFF. The CDR3 bases are TGTGCCAGCAGCGGTAGCGGGGGGGCCTCCTACAATGAGCAGTTCTTC.